What follows are 3 T cell receptor beta chains derived from one specimen sequenced in a study of T cell responses to AZD1222 COVID-19 vaccine. The table came from immunoSEQ multiplex PCR; TCRdb's copy has only in-frame clones and leaves some out. The sample comprises over 120,000 clones, roughly 90% of which are singletons, and 2.5% to 4% rests with the top ten. The sequenced sample was peripheral blood, obtained 28 days after the second AZD1222 dose. The receptors originated from an adult who received the AZD1222 COVID-19 vaccine.

CDR3 region: CASSVRTGGNTGELFF. CDR3 nucleotide sequence: TGTGCCAGCAGCGTGCGGACAGGGGGGAACACCGGGGAGCTGTTTTTT. The gene calls are TRBV5-4 and TRBJ2-2, with 10 bases that match TRBD1. CDR3 size: 16 residues. V shed 4 bases, J shed 1 base, and the junction held 4 bases outside the gene matches. The germline V gene has CDR1 SGHNT and CDR2 YYREEE (reference sequence).

V usage is TRBV6-6 and J usage is TRBJ1-2; D gene unclear. The V end was cut by 10 bases, the J end by 2 bases, with 11 bases between. This CDR3 has 12 amino acids. Germline V gene lookup returns CDR1 MNHNY and CDR2 SVGAGI (reference sequence). CDR3 bases: TGTGCCAACCAAGACACAAACTATGGCTACACCTTC. It translates to CANQDTNYGYTF.

The V call is TRBV28, the J call TRBJ1-1, with a weak D call TRBD1 (6 bases). Trimming cost V 8 bases and J 3 bases, with 10 bases left between them. Germline lookup yields CDR1 MDHEN and CDR2 SYDVKM. The CDR3 contains 12 residues. CDR3 protein: CASLGQHTEAFF. CDR3 nucleotide sequence: TGTGCCAGCTTAGGACAGCACACTGAAGCTTTCTTT.